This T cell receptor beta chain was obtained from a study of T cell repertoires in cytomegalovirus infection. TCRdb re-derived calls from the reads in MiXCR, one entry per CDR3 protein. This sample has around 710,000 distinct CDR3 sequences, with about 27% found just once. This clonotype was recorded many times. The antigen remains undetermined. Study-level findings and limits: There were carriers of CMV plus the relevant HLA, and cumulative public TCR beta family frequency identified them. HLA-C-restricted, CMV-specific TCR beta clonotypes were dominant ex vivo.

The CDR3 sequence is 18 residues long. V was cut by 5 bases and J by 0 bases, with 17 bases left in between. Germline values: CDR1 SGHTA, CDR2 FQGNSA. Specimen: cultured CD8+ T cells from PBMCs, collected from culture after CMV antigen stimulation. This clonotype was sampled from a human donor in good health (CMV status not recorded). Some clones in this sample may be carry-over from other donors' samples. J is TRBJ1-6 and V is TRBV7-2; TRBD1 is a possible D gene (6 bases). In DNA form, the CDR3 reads TGTGCCAGCAGCCGAGTAACAGGGAGGATCTCCTATAATTCACCCCTCCACTTT. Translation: CASSRVTGRISYNSPLHF.